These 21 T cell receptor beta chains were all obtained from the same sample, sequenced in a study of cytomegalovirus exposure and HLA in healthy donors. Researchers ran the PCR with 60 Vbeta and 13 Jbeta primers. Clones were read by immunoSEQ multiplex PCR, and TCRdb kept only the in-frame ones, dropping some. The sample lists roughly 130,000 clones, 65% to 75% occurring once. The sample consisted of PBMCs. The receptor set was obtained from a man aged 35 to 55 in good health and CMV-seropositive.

The CDR3 DNA is TGTGCCAGCAGCGCCGTGGTTAGGAACACTGAAGCTTTCTTT. Its translation: CASSAVVRNTEAFF. The J gene is TRBJ1-1, the V gene TRBV2, with no clear D. The CDR3 is 14 amino acids. CDR1 is SNHLY, CDR2 FYNNEI, per germline. The V and J ends lost 6 bases and 1 base respectively, with 12 bases between them.

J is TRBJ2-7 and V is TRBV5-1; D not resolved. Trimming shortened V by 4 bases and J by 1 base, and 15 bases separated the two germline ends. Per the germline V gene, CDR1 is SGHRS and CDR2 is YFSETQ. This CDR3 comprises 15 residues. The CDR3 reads CASSVGAGISYEQYF. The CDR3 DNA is TGCGCCAGCAGCGTAGGCGCAGGTATTTCCTACGAGCAGTACTTC.

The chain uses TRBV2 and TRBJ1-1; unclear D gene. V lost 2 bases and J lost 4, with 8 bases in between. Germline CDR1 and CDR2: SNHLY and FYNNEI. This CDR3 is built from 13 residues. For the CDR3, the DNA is TGTGCCAGCAGTGAACCGGTTGGCACTGAAGCTTTCTTT. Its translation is CASSEPVGTEAFF.

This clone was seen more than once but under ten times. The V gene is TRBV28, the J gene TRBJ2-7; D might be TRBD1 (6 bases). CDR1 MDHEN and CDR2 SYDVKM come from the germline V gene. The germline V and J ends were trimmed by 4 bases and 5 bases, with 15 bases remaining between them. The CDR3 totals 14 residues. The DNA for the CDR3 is TGTGCCAGCAGTTACCCACAGGGAAGGCACGAGCAGTACTTC. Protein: CASSYPQGRHEQYF. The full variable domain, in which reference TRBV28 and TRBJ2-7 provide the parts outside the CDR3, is DVKVTQSSRYLVKRTGEKVFLECVQDMDHENMFWYRQDPGLGLRLIYFSYDVKMKEKGDIPEGYSVSREKKERFSLILESASTNQTSMYLCASSYPQGRHEQYFGPGTRLTVT.

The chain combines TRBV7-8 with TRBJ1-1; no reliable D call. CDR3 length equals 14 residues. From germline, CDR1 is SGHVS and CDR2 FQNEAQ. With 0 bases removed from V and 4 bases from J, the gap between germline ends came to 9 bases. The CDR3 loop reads CASSLAGITTEAFF. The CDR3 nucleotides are TGTGCCAGCAGCTTAGCCGGGATCACCACTGAAGCTTTCTTT.

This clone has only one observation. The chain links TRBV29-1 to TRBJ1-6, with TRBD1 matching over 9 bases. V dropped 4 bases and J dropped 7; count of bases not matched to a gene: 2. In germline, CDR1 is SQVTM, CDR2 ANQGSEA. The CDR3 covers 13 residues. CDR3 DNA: TGCAGCGTTGGGGACAGGGAAAATTCACCCCTCCACTTT. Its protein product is CSVGDRENSPLHF.

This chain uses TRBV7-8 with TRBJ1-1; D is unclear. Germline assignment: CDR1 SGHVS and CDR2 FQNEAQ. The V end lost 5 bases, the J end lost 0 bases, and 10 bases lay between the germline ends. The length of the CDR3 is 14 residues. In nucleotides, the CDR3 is TGTGCCAGCAGCCCCCGGTATATGAACACTGAAGCTTTCTTT. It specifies CASSPRYMNTEAFF. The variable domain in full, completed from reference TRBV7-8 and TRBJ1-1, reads GAGVSQSPRYKVAKRGQDVALRCDPISGHVSLFWYQQALGQGPEFLTYFQNEAQLDKSGLPSDRFFAERPEGSVSTLKIQRTQQEDSAVYLCASSPRYMNTEAFFGQGTRLTVV.

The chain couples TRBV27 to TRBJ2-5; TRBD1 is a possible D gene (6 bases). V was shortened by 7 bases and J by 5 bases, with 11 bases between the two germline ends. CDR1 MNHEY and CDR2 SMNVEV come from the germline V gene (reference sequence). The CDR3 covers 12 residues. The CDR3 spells CASMGAPETQYF. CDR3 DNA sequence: TGTGCCAGCATGGGGGCCCCGGAGACCCAGTACTTC.

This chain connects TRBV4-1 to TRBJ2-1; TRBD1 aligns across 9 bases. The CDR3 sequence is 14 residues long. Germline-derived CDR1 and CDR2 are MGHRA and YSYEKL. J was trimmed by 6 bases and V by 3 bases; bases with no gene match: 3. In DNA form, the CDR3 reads TGCGCCAGCAGCCATGGACAGGGGTTCAATGAGCAGTTCTTC. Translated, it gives CASSHGQGFNEQFF.

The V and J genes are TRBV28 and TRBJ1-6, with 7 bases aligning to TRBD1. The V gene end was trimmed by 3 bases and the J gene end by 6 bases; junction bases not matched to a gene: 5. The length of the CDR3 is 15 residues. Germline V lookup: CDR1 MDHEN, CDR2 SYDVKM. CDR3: CASSFSDRANSPLHF. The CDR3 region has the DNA TGTGCCAGCAGTTTCAGCGACAGGGCTAATTCACCCCTCCACTTT. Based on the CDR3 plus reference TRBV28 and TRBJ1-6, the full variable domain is DVKVTQSSRYLVKRTGEKVFLECVQDMDHENMFWYRQDPGLGLRLIYFSYDVKMKEKGDIPEGYSVSREKKERFSLILESASTNQTSMYLCASSFSDRANSPLHFGNGTRLTVT.

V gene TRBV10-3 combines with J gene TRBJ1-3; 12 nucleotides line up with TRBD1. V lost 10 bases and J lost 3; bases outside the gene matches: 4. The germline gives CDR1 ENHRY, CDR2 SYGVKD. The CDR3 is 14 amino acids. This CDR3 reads CATGQGAFGNTIYF. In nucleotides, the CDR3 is TGTGCCACGGGACAGGGGGCCTTTGGAAACACCATATATTTT.

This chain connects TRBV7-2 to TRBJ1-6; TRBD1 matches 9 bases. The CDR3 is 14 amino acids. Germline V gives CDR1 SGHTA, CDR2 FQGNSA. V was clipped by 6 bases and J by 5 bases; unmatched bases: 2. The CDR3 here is CASRRTGDNSPLHF. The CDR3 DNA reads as TGTGCCAGCAGAAGGACAGGGGATAATTCACCCCTCCACTTT.

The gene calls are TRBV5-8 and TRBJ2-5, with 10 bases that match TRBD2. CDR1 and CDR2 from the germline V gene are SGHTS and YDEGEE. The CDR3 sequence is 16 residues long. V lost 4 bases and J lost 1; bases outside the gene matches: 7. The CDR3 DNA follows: TGTGCCAGCAGCCCTCTAGCGGGAGAGATCCAAGAGACCCAGTACTTC. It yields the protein CASSPLAGEIQETQYF. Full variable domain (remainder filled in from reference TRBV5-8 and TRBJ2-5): EAGVTQSPTHLIKTRGQQATLRCSPISGHTSVYWYQQALGLGLQFLLWYDEGEERNRGNFPPRFSGRQFPNYSSELNVNALELEDSALYLCASSPLAGEIQETQYFGPGTRLLVL.

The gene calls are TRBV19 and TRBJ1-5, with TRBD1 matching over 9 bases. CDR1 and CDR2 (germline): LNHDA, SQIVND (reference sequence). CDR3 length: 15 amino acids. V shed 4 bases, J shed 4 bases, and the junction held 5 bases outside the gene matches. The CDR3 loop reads CASSKQGAKNQPQHF. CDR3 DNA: TGTGCCAGTAGTAAACAGGGGGCGAAGAATCAGCCCCAGCATTTT. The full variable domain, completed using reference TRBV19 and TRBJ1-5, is DGGITQSPKYLFRKEGQNVTLSCEQNLNHDAMYWYRQDPGQGLRLIYYSQIVNDFQKGDIAEGYSVSREKKESFPLTVTSAQKNPTAFYLCASSKQGAKNQPQHFGDGTRLSIL.

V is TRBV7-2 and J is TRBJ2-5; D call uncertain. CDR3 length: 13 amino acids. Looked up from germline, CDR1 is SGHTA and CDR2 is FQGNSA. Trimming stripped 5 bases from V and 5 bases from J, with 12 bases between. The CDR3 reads CASSPGPSETQYF. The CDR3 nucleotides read TGTGCCAGCAGCCCAGGTCCTTCGGAGACCCAGTACTTC.

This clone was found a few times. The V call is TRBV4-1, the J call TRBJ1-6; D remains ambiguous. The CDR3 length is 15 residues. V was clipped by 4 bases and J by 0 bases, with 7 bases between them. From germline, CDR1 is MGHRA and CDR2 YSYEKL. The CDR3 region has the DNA TGCGCCAGCAGCCCCCGGAGCTCCTATAATTCACCCCTCCACTTT. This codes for CASSPRSSYNSPLHF.

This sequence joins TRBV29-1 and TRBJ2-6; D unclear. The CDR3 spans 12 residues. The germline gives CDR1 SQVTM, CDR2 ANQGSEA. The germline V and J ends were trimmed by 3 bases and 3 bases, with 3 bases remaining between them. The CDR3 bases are TGCAGCGTTGACGGTGGGGCCAACGTCCTGACTTTC. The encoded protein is CSVDGGANVLTF. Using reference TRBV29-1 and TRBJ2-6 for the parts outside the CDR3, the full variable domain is SAVISQKPSRDICQRGTSLTIQCQVDSQVTMMFWYRQQPGQSLTLIATANQGSEATYESGFVIDKFPISRPNLTFSTLTVSNMSPEDSSIYLCSVDGGANVLTFGAGSRLTVL.

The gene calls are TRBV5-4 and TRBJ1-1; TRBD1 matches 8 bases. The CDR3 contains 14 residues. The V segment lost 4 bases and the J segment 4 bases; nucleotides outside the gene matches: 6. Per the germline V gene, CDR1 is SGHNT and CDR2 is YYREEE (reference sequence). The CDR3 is CASSRDRRATEAFF. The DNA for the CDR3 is TGTGCCAGCAGCCGGGACAGGAGGGCCACTGAAGCTTTCTTT. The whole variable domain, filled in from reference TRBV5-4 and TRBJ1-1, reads ETGVTQSPTHLIKTRGQQVTLRCSSQSGHNTVSWYQQALGQGPQFIFQYYREEENGRGNFPPRFSGLQFPNYSSELNVNALELDDSALYLCASSRDRRATEAFFGQGTRLTVV.

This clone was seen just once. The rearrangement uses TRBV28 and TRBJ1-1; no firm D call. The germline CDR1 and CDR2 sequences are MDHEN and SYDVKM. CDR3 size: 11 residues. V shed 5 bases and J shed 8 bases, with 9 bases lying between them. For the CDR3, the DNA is TGTGCCAGCAGTAGCATCGGGGAAGCTTTCTTT. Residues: CASSSIGEAFF.

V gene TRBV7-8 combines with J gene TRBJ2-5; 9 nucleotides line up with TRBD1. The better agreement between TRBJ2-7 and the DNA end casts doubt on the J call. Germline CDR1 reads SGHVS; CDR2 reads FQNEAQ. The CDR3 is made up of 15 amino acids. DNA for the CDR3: TGTGCCAGCAGCTTGGGAAACAGGGGGCCCTACGAGCAGTACTTC. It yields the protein CASSLGNRGPYEQYF.

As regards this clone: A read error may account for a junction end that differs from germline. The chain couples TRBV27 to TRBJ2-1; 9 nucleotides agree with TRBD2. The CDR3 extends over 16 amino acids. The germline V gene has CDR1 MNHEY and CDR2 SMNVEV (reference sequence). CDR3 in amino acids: CARSASGAGSYNEQFF. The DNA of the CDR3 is TGTGCCCGCAGTGCTAGCGGGGCCGGCTCCTACAATGAGCAGTTCTTC.